The present entry profiles one T cell receptor beta chain with its context. TCRdb's table, derived via immunoSEQ multiplex PCR, lists solely in-frame clones and lacks some. This sample has approximately 130,000 clones, with around four fifths found just once. The sample comes from a study of blood T cell repertoires in COVID-19. This CDR3 comprises 14 residues. In germline, CDR1 is MNHEY, CDR2 SVGAGI. The V end was cut by 6 bases, the J end by 0 bases, with 9 bases between. This receptor was taken from a young man who had recovered from COVID-19. Sequencing used PBMCs or T cells enriched from blood (not recorded which). J is TRBJ2-1 and V is TRBV6-5, with D possibly matching TRBD1 (5 bases). The CDR3 loop is CASRTESSYNEQFF. Here the CDR3 DNA reads TGTGCCAGCAGGACAGAGAGCTCCTACAATGAGCAGTTCTTC.